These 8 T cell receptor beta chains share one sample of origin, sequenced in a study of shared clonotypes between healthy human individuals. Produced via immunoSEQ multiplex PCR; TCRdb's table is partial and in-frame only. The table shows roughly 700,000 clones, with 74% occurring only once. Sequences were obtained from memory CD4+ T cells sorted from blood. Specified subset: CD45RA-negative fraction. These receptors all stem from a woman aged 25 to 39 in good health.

The CDR3 nucleotides read TGCGCCAGCAGCTTGAGCGTAGCTAGCGGGACTTACGAGCAGTACTTC. Translation: CASSLSVASGTYEQYF. The chain combines TRBV5-1 with TRBJ2-7, with 9 nucleotides matching TRBD2. J was trimmed by 4 bases and V by 1 base; bases with no gene match: 9. Germline loops: CDR1 SGHRS, CDR2 YFSETQ. The CDR3 covers 16 residues.

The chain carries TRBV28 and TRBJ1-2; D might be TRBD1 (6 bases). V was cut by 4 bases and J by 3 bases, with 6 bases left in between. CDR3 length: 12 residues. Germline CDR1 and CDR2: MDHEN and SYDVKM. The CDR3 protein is CASSWTDYGYTF. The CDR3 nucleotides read TGTGCCAGCAGTTGGACAGACTATGGCTACACCTTC.

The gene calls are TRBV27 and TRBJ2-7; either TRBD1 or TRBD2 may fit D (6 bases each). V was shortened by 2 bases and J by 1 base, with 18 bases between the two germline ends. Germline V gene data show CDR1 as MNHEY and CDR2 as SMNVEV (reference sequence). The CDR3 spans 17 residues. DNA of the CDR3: TGTGCCAGCAGTTTAAGGCCGGCGGGGCAGGGGTCCTACGAGCAGTACTTC. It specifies CASSLRPAGQGSYEQYF.

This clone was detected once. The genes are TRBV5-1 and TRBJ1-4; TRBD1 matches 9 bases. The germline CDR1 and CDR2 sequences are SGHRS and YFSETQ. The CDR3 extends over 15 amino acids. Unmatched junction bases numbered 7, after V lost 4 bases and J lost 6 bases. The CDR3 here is CASSPGQGTYEKLFF. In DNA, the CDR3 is TGCGCCAGCAGCCCGGGACAGGGTACCTATGAAAAACTGTTTTTT.

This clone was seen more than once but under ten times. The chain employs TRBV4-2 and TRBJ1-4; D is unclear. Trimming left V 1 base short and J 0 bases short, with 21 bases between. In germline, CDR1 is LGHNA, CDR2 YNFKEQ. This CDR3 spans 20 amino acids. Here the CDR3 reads CASSQGTGEAVFATNEKLFF. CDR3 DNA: TGTGCCAGCAGCCAAGGTACCGGAGAAGCCGTCTTTGCAACTAATGAAAAACTGTTTTTT.

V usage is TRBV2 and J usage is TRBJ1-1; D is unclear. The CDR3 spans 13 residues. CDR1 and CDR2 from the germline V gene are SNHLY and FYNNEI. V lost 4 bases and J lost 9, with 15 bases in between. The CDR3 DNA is TGTGCCAGCAGTGGCGCCCCTCCCCAGCAAGCTTTCTTT. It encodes CASSGAPPQQAFF. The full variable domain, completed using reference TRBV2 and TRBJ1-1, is EPEVTQTPSHQVTQMGQEVILRCVPISNHLYFYWYRQILGQKVEFLVSFYNNEISEKSEIFDDQFSVERPDGSNFTLKIRSTKLEDSAMYFCASSGAPPQQAFFGQGTRLTVV.

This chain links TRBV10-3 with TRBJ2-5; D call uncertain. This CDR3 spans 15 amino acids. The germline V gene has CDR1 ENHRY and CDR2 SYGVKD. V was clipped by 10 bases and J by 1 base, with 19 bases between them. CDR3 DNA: TGTGCCACTAAGAGCTCCCAGGTTTCCCAAGAGACCCAGTACTTC. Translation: CATKSSQVSQETQYF.

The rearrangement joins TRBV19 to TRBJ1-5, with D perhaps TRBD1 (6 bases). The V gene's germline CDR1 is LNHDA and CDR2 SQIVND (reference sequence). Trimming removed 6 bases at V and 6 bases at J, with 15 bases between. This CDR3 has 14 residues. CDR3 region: CASSPTGGGQPQHF. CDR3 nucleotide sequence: TGTGCCAGTAGCCCTACAGGAGGGGGTCAGCCCCAGCATTTT.